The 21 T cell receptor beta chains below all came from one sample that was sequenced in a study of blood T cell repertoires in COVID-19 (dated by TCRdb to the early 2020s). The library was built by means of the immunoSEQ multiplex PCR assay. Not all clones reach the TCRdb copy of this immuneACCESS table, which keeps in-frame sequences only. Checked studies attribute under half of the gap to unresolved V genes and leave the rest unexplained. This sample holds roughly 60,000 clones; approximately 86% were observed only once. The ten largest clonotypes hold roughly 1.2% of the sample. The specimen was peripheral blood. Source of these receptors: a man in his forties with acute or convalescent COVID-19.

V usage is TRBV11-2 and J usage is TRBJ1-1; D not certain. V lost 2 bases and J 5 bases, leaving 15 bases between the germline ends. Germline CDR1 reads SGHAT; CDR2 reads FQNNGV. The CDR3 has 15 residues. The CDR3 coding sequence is TGTGCCAGCAGCTTACTTCTTGGAGGGAGGACTGAAGCTTTCTTT. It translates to CASSLLLGGRTEAFF.

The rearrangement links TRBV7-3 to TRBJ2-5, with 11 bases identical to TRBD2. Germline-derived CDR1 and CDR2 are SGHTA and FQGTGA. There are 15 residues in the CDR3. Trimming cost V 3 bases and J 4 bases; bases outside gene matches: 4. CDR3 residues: CASSFLAGGLETQYF. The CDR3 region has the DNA TGTGCCAGCAGCTTCCTAGCGGGGGGATTAGAGACCCAGTACTTC.

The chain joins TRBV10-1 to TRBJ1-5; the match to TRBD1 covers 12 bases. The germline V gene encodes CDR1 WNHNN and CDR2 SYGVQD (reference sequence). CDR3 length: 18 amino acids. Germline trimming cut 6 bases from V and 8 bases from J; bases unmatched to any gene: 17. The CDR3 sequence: CASRKRDRGPREGEPQHF. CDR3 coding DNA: TGCGCCAGCAGAAAACGGGACAGGGGGCCCCGTGAGGGGGAGCCCCAGCATTTT.

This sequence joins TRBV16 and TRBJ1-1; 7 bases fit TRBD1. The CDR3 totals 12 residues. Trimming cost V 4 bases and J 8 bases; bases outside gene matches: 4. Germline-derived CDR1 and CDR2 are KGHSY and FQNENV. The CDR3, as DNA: TGTGCCAGCAGCCCAAACAGGGGCGAAGCTTTCTTT. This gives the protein CASSPNRGEAFF.

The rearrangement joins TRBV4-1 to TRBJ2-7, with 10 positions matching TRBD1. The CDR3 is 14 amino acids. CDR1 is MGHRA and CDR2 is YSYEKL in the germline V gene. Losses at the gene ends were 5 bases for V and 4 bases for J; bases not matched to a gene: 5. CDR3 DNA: TGCGCCAGCAGCAAAGGGACAGGGGAGTACGAGCAGTACTTC. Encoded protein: CASSKGTGEYEQYF.

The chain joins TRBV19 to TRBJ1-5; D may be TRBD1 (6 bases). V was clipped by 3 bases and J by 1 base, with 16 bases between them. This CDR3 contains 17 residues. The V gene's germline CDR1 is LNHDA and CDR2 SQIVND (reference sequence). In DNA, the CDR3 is TGTGCCAGTAGTATGTTCGGGGTGGACAGAAGCAATCAGCCCCAGCATTTT. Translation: CASSMFGVDRSNQPQHF. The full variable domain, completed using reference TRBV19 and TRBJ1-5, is DGGITQSPKYLFRKEGQNVTLSCEQNLNHDAMYWYRQDPGQGLRLIYYSQIVNDFQKGDIAEGYSVSREKKESFPLTVTSAQKNPTAFYLCASSMFGVDRSNQPQHFGDGTRLSIL.

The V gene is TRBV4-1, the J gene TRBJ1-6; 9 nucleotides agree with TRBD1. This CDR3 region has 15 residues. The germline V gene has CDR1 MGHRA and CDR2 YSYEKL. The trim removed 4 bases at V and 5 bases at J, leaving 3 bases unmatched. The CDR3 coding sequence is TGCGCCAGCAGCCTCCGGGACAGGGATAATTCACCCCTCCACTTT. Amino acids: CASSLRDRDNSPLHF.

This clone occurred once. As DNA, the CDR3 is TGTGCCAGCAGCCCCGGGGAGCGGCATGGCTACACCTTC. This codes for CASSPGERHGYTF. This sequence joins TRBV6-5 and TRBJ1-2, with D hard to call. The CDR3 sequence is 13 residues long. Germline-derived CDR1 and CDR2 are MNHEY and SVGAGI. Trimming removed 6 bases from V and 6 bases from J, with 14 bases in between.

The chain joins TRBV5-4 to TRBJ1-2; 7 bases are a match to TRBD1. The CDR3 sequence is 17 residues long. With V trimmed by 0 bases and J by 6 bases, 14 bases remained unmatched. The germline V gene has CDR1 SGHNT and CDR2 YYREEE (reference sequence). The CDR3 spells CASSLVYSGQPGDGYTF. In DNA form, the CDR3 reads TGTGCCAGCAGCTTGGTATACTCGGGACAGCCCGGGGATGGCTACACCTTC.

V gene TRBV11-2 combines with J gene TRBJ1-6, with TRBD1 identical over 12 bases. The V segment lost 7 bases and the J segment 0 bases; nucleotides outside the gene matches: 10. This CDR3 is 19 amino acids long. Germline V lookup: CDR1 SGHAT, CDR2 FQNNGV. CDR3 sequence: CASMPRDRGQHSYNSPLHF. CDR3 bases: TGTGCCAGCATGCCCCGGGACAGGGGGCAGCACTCCTATAATTCACCCCTCCACTTT.

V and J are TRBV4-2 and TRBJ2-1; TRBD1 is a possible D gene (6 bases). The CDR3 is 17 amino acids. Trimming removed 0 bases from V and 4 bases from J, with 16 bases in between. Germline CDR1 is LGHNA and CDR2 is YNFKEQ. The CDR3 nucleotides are TGTGCCAGCAGCCAAGATCTTGATGTCAGGGGATACAATGAGCAGTTCTTC. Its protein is CASSQDLDVRGYNEQFF.

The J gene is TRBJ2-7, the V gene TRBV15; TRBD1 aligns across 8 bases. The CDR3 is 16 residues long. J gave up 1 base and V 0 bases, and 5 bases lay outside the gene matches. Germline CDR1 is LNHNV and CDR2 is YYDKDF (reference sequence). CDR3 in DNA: TGTGCCACCAGCAGAGAAGGGACAGGTGGGTCCTACGAGCAGTACTTC. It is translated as CATSREGTGGSYEQYF.

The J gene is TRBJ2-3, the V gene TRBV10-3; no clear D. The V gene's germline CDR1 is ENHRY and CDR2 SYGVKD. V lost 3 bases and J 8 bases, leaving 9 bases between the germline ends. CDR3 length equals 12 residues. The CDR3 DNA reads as TGTGCCATCAGTGACCTAGATGGTACGCAGTATTTT. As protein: CAISDLDGTQYF.

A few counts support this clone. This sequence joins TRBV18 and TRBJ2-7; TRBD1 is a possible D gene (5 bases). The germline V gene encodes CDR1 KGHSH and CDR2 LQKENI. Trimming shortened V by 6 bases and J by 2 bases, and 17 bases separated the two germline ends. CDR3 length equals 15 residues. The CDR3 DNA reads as TGTGCCAGCTCGGCAACGGACATGGGGCCCTACGAGCAGTACTTC. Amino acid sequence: CASSATDMGPYEQYF.

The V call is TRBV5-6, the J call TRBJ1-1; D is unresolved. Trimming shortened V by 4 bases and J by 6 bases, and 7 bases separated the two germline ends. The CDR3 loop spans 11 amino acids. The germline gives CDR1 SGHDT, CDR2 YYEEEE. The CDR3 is CASSLTSEAFF. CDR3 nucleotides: TGTGCCAGCAGCCTGACTTCTGAAGCTTTCTTT.

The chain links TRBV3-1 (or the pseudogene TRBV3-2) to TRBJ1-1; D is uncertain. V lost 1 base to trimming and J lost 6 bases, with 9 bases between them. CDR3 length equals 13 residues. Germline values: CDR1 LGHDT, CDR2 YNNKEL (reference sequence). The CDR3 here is CASSQVPGAEAFF. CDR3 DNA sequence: TGTGCCAGCAGCCAAGTACCGGGAGCTGAAGCTTTCTTT.

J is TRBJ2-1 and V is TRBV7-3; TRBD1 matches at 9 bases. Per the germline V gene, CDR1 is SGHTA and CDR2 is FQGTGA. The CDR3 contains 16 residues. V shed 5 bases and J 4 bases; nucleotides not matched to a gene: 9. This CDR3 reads CASSIHGGQGYNEQFF. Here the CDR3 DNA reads TGTGCCAGCAGCATTCACGGGGGACAGGGTTACAATGAGCAGTTCTTC.

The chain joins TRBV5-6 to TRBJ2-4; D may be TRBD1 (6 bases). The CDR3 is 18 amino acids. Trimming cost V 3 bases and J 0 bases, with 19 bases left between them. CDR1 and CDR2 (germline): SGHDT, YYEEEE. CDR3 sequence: CASSSMTGHLLAKNIQYF. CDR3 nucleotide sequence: TGTGCCAGCAGCTCTATGACGGGACATCTTCTAGCCAAAAACATTCAGTACTTC.

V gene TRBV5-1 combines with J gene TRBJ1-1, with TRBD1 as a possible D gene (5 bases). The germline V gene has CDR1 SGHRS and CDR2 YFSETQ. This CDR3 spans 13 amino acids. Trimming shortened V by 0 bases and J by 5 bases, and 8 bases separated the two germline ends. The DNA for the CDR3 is TGCGCCAGCAGCTTGGAGGGGAGGACTGAAGCTTTCTTT. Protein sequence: CASSLEGRTEAFF.

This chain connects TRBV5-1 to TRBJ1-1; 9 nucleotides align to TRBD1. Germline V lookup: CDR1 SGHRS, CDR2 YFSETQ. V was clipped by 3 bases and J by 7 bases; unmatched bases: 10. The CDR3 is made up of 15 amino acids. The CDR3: CASSSGWDRVGEAFF. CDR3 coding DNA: TGCGCCAGCAGCTCCGGTTGGGACAGGGTTGGTGAAGCTTTCTTT.

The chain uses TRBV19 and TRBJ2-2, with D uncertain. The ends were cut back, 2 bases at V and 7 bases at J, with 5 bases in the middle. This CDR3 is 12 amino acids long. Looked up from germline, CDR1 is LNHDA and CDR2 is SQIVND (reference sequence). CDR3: CASSIRGGELFF. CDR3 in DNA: TGTGCCAGTAGTATACGAGGCGGGGAGCTGTTTTTT. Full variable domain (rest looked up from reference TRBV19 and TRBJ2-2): DGGITQSPKYLFRKEGQNVTLSCEQNLNHDAMYWYRQDPGQGLRLIYYSQIVNDFQKGDIAEGYSVSREKKESFPLTVTSAQKNPTAFYLCASSIRGGELFFGEGSRLTVL.